The 16 T cell receptor beta chains below come from one sample, sequenced in a study of OX40 agonist ivuxolimab in advanced cancers. Generated by immunoSEQ multiplex PCR, the TCRdb table keeps only in-frame clones and is missing some. The sample has under 80,000 clones, approximately 84% seen once. The material was CD4+ or CD8+ T cells sorted from blood, obtained in a trial of the OX40 agonist ivuxolimab. Receptors originate from an adult with an advanced solid tumor such as melanoma, head and neck, liver or kidney cancer.

The rearrangement joins TRBV2 to TRBJ2-4, with D perhaps given as TRBD1 or TRBD2 (6 bases each). Trimming cost V 2 bases and J 2 bases, with 13 bases left between them. Germline V gene lookup returns CDR1 SNHLY and CDR2 FYNNEI. This CDR3 spans 16 amino acids. The CDR3 loop reads CASSEYGGRSKNIQYF. DNA for the CDR3: TGTGCCAGCAGTGAATACGGGGGCCGATCCAAAAACATTCAGTACTTC.

The chain joins TRBV6-5 to TRBJ1-1; D may be TRBD1 (5 bases). The CDR3 covers 14 residues. With 6 bases removed from V and 7 bases from J, the gap between germline ends came to 18 bases. The V gene's germline CDR1 is MNHEY and CDR2 SVGAGI. The CDR3 reads CASRGDWEVGEAFF. DNA for the CDR3: TGTGCCAGCAGGGGGGACTGGGAGGTCGGTGAAGCTTTCTTT.

J is TRBJ2-3 and V is TRBV5-1; 16 bases match TRBD2. The CDR3 runs 15 residues. With V trimmed by 5 bases and J by 3 bases, 0 bases remained unmatched. Per germline, CDR1 SGHRS and CDR2 YFSETQ. CDR3 region: CASRGLAGGTDTQYF. In nucleotides, the CDR3 is TGCGCCAGCAGGGGACTAGCGGGAGGGACAGATACGCAGTATTTT.

The V gene is TRBV28, the J gene TRBJ2-7; TRBD1 aligns across 8 bases. The CDR3 spans 15 residues. Germline-derived CDR1 and CDR2 are MDHEN and SYDVKM. Losses at the gene ends were 6 bases for V and 6 bases for J; bases not matched to a gene: 13. The CDR3 loop reads CASSATGEELGEQYF. The CDR3 coding sequence is TGTGCCAGCAGCGCGACAGGGGAGGAGCTGGGCGAGCAGTACTTC.

This chain uses TRBV7-3 with TRBJ2-5; 8 bases align to TRBD1. CDR3 length: 15 residues. Germline values: CDR1 SGHTA, CDR2 FQGTGA. Trimming cost V 2 bases and J 6 bases; bases outside gene matches: 8. CDR3 nucleotide sequence: TGTGCCAGCAGCTTAGGACAGGGAGGTGGAAAGACCCAGTACTTC. Translation gives CASSLGQGGGKTQYF.

This chain connects TRBV19 to TRBJ2-4; unclear D gene. CDR1 and CDR2 (germline): LNHDA, SQIVND (reference sequence). V lost 3 bases and J lost 0, with 9 bases in between. The CDR3 is made up of 15 amino acids. The CDR3 DNA reads TGTGCCAGTAGTATGGGCCAACAAGCCAAAAACATTCAGTACTTC. Its protein is CASSMGQQAKNIQYF. Looking up the rest from reference TRBV19 and TRBJ2-4 gives the full variable domain: DGGITQSPKYLFRKEGQNVTLSCEQNLNHDAMYWYRQDPGQGLRLIYYSQIVNDFQKGDIAEGYSVSREKKESFPLTVTSAQKNPTAFYLCASSMGQQAKNIQYFGAGTRLSVL.

The chain couples TRBV5-4 to TRBJ1-3, with D tentatively TRBD1 (5 bases). Germline CDR1 SGHNT, CDR2 YYREEE (reference sequence). V lost 0 bases to trimming and J lost 0 bases, with 13 bases between them. The CDR3 spans 17 residues. CDR3 DNA: TGTGCCAGCAGCTTGGCCCAGGGTCCTAGCTCTGGAAACACCATATATTTT. Protein: CASSLAQGPSSGNTIYF.

V is TRBV7-2 and J is TRBJ2-7; D gene unclear. V was clipped by 5 bases and J by 2 bases, with 16 bases between them. This CDR3 is 15 amino acids long. Germline lookup yields CDR1 SGHTA and CDR2 FQGNSA. Here the CDR3 reads CASSPYGQSTYEQYF. CDR3 DNA sequence: TGTGCCAGCAGCCCCTACGGCCAGAGTACCTACGAGCAGTACTTC.

V usage is TRBV5-6 and J usage is TRBJ1-1, with 8 nucleotides matching TRBD1. The CDR3 is 13 residues long. Germline CDR1 reads SGHDT; CDR2 reads YYEEEE. J gave up 4 bases and V 8 bases, and 7 bases lay outside the gene matches. CDR3 nucleotides: TGTGCCAGTACCTTGGACAGGGCCACTGAAGCTTTCTTT. This encodes CASTLDRATEAFF. The full variable domain, its missing parts supplied by reference TRBV5-6 and TRBJ1-1, is DAGVTQSPTHLIKTRGQQVTLRCSPKSGHDTVSWYQQALGQGPQFIFQYYEEEERQRGNFPDRFSGHQFPNYSSELNVNALLLGDSALYLCASTLDRATEAFFGQGTRLTVV.

This clone was detected only once. V is TRBV21-1 and J is TRBJ2-7; the table's D call, TRBD2, was not checked against the DNA. TRBV21-1 is termed a pseudogene. The CDR3 is made up of 14 amino acids. The CDR3 nucleotides are TGTGCCAGCAGCAGCCGGGCTGGAGGTGACGAGCAGTACTTC. Encoded protein: CASSSRAGGDEQYF.

This clone was observed once. The chain combines TRBV11-1 with TRBJ2-7; D is ambiguous. Trimming shortened V by 1 base and J by 6 bases, and 7 bases separated the two germline ends. The V gene's germline CDR1 is SGHAT and CDR2 FQDESV (reference sequence). The CDR3 totals 12 residues. The CDR3 DNA follows: TGTGCCAGCAGCTTAGAAGTGAGCGAGCAGTACTTC. Translating gives CASSLEVSEQYF.

The V and J genes are TRBV5-1 and TRBJ2-3; TRBD2 matches 11 bases. Germline loops: CDR1 SGHRS, CDR2 YFSETQ. J was trimmed by 1 base and V by 1 base; bases with no gene match: 8. This CDR3 has 18 amino acids. DNA of the CDR3: TGCGCCAGCAGCTTGATACTAGCGGGAGACGTGGGCACAGATACGCAGTATTTT. Protein sequence: CASSLILAGDVGTDTQYF.

CDR3 coding DNA: TGTGCCAGCAGTGCGCGGGAACCTCGAAAGACCCAGTACTTC. This translates into CASSAREPRKTQYF. The rearrangement links TRBV6-1 to TRBJ2-5; a weak D match, TRBD2 (6 bases). Trimming took 4 bases from V and 6 from J, leaving 15 bases between them. Germline-derived CDR1 and CDR2 are MNHNS and SASEGT. CDR3 length: 14 amino acids.

The V call is TRBV28, the J call TRBJ2-7; perhaps D is TRBD1 or TRBD2 (5 bases each). The germline V and J ends were trimmed by 3 bases and 3 bases, with 15 bases remaining between them. This CDR3 contains 15 residues. Per the germline V gene, CDR1 is MDHEN and CDR2 is SYDVKM. The CDR3, as DNA: TGTGCCAGCAGTTTGTGGGACGAACCTAGCTACGAGCAGTACTTC. Protein: CASSLWDEPSYEQYF. Full variable domain (outside the CDR3, taken from reference TRBV28 and TRBJ2-7): DVKVTQSSRYLVKRTGEKVFLECVQDMDHENMFWYRQDPGLGLRLIYFSYDVKMKEKGDIPEGYSVSREKKERFSLILESASTNQTSMYLCASSLWDEPSYEQYFGPGTRLTVT.

This chain uses TRBV5-1 with TRBJ2-3; D is uncertain. The germline V gene has CDR1 SGHRS and CDR2 YFSETQ. V was trimmed by 3 bases and J by 4 bases, leaving 9 bases between them. This CDR3 contains 13 residues. CDR3 region: CASSYGAPDTQYF. The CDR3 bases are TGCGCCAGCAGCTATGGAGCTCCAGATACGCAGTATTTT.

The V and J genes are TRBV30 and TRBJ1-2; no clear D gene. Germline lookup yields CDR1 GTSNPN and CDR2 SVGIG (reference sequence). CDR3 length: 13 amino acids. V lost 0 bases and J 3 bases, leaving 8 bases between the germline ends. This CDR3 is CAWSVKGDYGYTF. Here the CDR3 DNA reads TGTGCCTGGAGTGTAAAGGGAGACTATGGCTACACCTTC. Complete variable domain (other parts from reference TRBV30 and TRBJ1-2): SQTIHQWPATLVQPVGSPLSLECTVEGTSNPNLYWYRQAAGRGLQLLFYSVGIGQISSEVPQNLSASRPQDRQFILSSKKLLLSDSGFYLCAWSVKGDYGYTFGSGTRLTVV.